This T cell receptor beta chain was recorded in a study of Graves' ophthalmopathy and Graves' hyperthyroidism. About the study: Hyperthyroidism counted as stable given no ophthalmopathy within 18 months of follow-up.

Study outcomes and limitations: A 13-signature model separated ophthalmopathy from stable hyperthyroidism, around 88% sensitivity, around 78% specificity.

In the case of this clonotype: The antigen is unknown.

Amplification targeted the TCR beta CDR3 regions, with RNA transcripts as the source material. Amplification began with first-round RT-PCR using HTBI primers, then second-round multiplex PCR was performed. One entry per CDR3 protein, called by TCRdb with MiXCR from the multiplex PCR reads. The sample has approximately 1.2 million distinct CDR3 sequences, roughly 35% seen once. Additional autoimmune diseases, uncontrolled infections, pregnancy or lactation disqualified patients. V gave up 9 bases and J gave up 2 bases; unmatched junction bases: 7. CDR3 length: 14 residues. Germline V CDR1 and CDR2: ENHRY, SYGVKD.

The sequence was collected from an adult man with Graves' hyperthyroidism. The V gene is TRBV10-3, the J gene TRBJ1-1; TRBD1 agrees at 9 bases. Specimen: peripheral blood or thyroid tissue (not recorded which). In DNA form, the CDR3 reads TGTGCCATTACAGGGGGCGGTAGAAACACTGAAGCTTTCTTT. Protein: CAITGGGRNTEAFF.